The 24 T cell receptor beta chains listed next were all sequenced from one sample in a study of shared clonotypes between healthy human individuals. Assay used: immunoSEQ multiplex PCR; TCRdb lists only in-frame clones, some missing. The sample holds around 1.5 million clones, approximately 98% seen once. The material sequenced was naive CD4+ T cells sorted from blood. Noted subset: CD45RA+ positively selected. The receptors originated from a man aged 25 to 40 in good health.

This chain joins TRBV5-1 and TRBJ2-1; 8 nucleotides match TRBD2. This CDR3 contains 15 residues. Germline V gene lookup returns CDR1 SGHRS and CDR2 YFSETQ. Germline trimming cut 4 bases from V and 4 bases from J; bases unmatched to any gene: 7. CDR3 nucleotide sequence: TGCGCCAGCAGCCCTCGGGAGGGGTATTACAATGAGCAGTTCTTC. Residues: CASSPREGYYNEQFF.

As regards this clone: Other DNA sequences in the same sample also yield this CDR3. The V call is TRBV7-9, the J call TRBJ1-4; D gene ambiguous. The V and J ends lost 1 base and 7 bases respectively, with 10 bases between them. Germline V gene sequence: CDR1 SEHNR, CDR2 FQNEAQ (reference sequence). The CDR3 covers 14 residues. As DNA, the CDR3 is TGTGCCAGCAGCTTAGGCGGGGTGGGTGAAAAACTGTTTTTT. The encoded protein is CASSLGGVGEKLFF.

The chain recombines TRBV19 with TRBJ1-5; D is uncertain. Germline CDR1 and CDR2: LNHDA and SQIVND (reference sequence). This CDR3 contains 16 residues. The germline V and J ends were trimmed by 4 bases and 5 bases, with 18 bases remaining between them. This CDR3 is CASSRLMSDGDQPQHF. DNA for the CDR3: TGTGCCAGTAGTAGGTTAATGTCCGACGGCGATCAGCCCCAGCATTTT.

The chain joins TRBV5-1 to TRBJ2-3; D is undetermined. Germline values: CDR1 SGHRS, CDR2 YFSETQ. The CDR3 totals 16 residues. Trimming pared 4 bases from V and 0 bases from J, leaving 15 bases between. This CDR3 reads CASSHRIEVSTDTQYF. CDR3 coding DNA: TGCGCCAGCAGCCACCGGATAGAAGTTAGCACAGATACGCAGTATTTT. Together with reference TRBV5-1 and TRBJ2-3, the CDR3 gives the full variable domain: KAGVTQTPRYLIKTRGQQVTLSCSPISGHRSVSWYQQTPGQGLQFLFEYFSETQRNKGNFPGRFSGRQFSNSRSEMNVSTLELGDSALYLCASSHRIEVSTDTQYFGPGTRLTVL.

CDR3 DNA sequence: TGCAGCGTTTTTGGCGGACCCACAGATACGCAGTATTTT. Amino acid sequence: CSVFGGPTDTQYF. This chain uses TRBV29-1 with TRBJ2-3, with no clear D. The V gene lost 5 bases and the J gene lost 2 bases, with 11 bases spanning the gap. The CDR3 totals 13 residues. Germline CDR1 is SQVTM and CDR2 is ANQGSEA.

The chain recombines TRBV18 with TRBJ2-7, with 7 bases fitting TRBD1. This CDR3 spans 14 amino acids. Unmatched junction bases numbered 4, after V lost 2 bases and J lost 3 bases. Germline lookup yields CDR1 KGHSH and CDR2 LQKENI. This CDR3 is CASSPDRVNYEQYF. CDR3 bases: TGTGCCAGCTCACCAGACAGGGTAAACTACGAGCAGTACTTC.

The V and J genes are TRBV6-1 and TRBJ2-7; TRBD2 might be the D (6 bases). The germline V gene has CDR1 MNHNS and CDR2 SASEGT. V was cut by 1 base and J by 5 bases, with 12 bases left in between. This CDR3 is built from 14 residues. CDR3 in amino acids: CASSEVGGIHEQYF. The DNA for the CDR3 is TGTGCCAGCAGTGAAGTCGGGGGAATTCACGAGCAGTACTTC.

This clone was detected once. The V call is TRBV28, the J call TRBJ2-1; 9 bases fit TRBD1. Looked up from germline, CDR1 is MDHEN and CDR2 is SYDVKM. Unmatched junction bases numbered 10, after V lost 5 bases and J lost 5 bases. CDR3 length: 16 residues. The CDR3 reads CASSHPDRGPNNEQFF. CDR3 nucleotide sequence: TGTGCCAGCAGTCATCCGGACAGGGGACCAAACAATGAGCAGTTCTTC.

The genes are TRBV7-9 and TRBJ2-3; no clear D. This CDR3 has 14 residues. V shed 4 bases and J shed 6 bases, with 14 bases lying between them. The germline CDR1 and CDR2 sequences are SEHNR and FQNEAQ (reference sequence). DNA of the CDR3: TGTGCCAGCAGCTCTAGAGGTGGAGAGGATACGCAGTATTTT. This codes for CASSSRGGEDTQYF.

The rearrangement links TRBV7-9 to TRBJ2-7; 11 bases are shared with TRBD1. Losses at the gene ends were 4 bases for V and 7 bases for J; bases not matched to a gene: 6. This CDR3 region has 14 residues. The germline CDR1 and CDR2 sequences are SEHNR and FQNEAQ (reference sequence). CDR3 sequence: CASSSGTGGEEQYF. In DNA, the CDR3 is TGTGCCAGCAGCTCCGGGACAGGGGGAGAGGAGCAGTACTTC.

This chain connects TRBV5-4 to TRBJ2-1; maybe TRBD2 (5 bases). Trimming took off 4 bases at V and 4 bases at J, with 9 bases between the two ends. Germline V gene data show CDR1 as SGHNT and CDR2 as YYREEE (reference sequence). This CDR3 is 13 amino acids long. CDR3 loop: CASSPPGYNEQFF. CDR3 nucleotide sequence: TGTGCCAGCAGCCCGCCGGGGTACAATGAGCAGTTCTTC.

About this clone itself: Its ends do not fully match the called genes, so a read error is possible. This chain links TRBV7-2 with TRBJ1-1, with unresolved D. Per germline, CDR1 SGHTA and CDR2 FQGNSA. The CDR3 is 14 amino acids. The CDR3 is CASSLSTLNTEASF. In nucleotides, the CDR3 is TGTGCCAGCAGCTTATCGACCTTGAACACTGAAGCTTCCTTT. Full variable domain (missing parts from reference TRBV7-2 and TRBJ1-1): GAGVSQSPSNKVTEKGKDVELRCDPISGHTALYWYRQSLGQGLEFLIYFQGNSAPDKSGLPSDRFSAERTGGSVSTLTIQRTQQEDSAVYLCASSLSTLNTEASFGQGTRLTVV.

The chain joins TRBV19 to TRBJ2-7; D gene unclear. The CDR3 has 14 amino acids. Between the trimmed V and J ends, which lost 4 bases and 3 bases, there was a span of 13 bases. Germline V CDR1 and CDR2: LNHDA, SQIVND (reference sequence). CDR3: CASSTNAGFYEQYF. DNA of the CDR3: TGTGCCAGTAGTACGAATGCTGGTTTCTACGAGCAGTACTTC.

The table lists this clone with a count of one. The rearrangement links TRBV18 to TRBJ2-5; D is perhaps TRBD1 (5 bases). The CDR3 contains 14 residues. V was pared by 2 bases and J by 5 bases, with 12 bases between. The V gene's germline CDR1 is KGHSH and CDR2 LQKENI. Here the CDR3 reads CASSPKGAGETQYF. Written as DNA, the CDR3 is TGTGCCAGCTCACCAAAAGGGGCTGGTGAGACCCAGTACTTC.

The J gene is TRBJ1-5, the V gene TRBV28; no clear D gene. The V end lost 6 bases, the J end lost 6 bases, and 12 bases lay between the germline ends. This CDR3 comprises 13 residues. CDR1 and CDR2 (germline): MDHEN, SYDVKM. As DNA, the CDR3 is TGTGCCAGCAGCCTGAGGGCTGGTCAGCCCCAGCATTTT. Its translation: CASSLRAGQPQHF.

This chain links TRBV5-1 with TRBJ1-5; D is uncertain. This CDR3 spans 19 amino acids. Between the trimmed V and J ends, which lost 0 bases and 8 bases, there was a span of 27 bases. From germline, CDR1 is SGHRS and CDR2 YFSETQ. CDR3 DNA sequence: TGCGCCAGCAGCTTGGCCTCAGTCAGGAGAGCCATATCCGGGGAGCCCCAGCATTTT. Amino acid sequence: CASSLASVRRAISGEPQHF.

The gene calls are TRBV29-1 and TRBJ2-3, with D possibly TRBD2 on 6 matching bases. This CDR3 comprises 12 residues. The germline V gene encodes CDR1 SQVTM and CDR2 ANQGSEA. CDR3 sequence reads: CTTGDGTDTQYF. CDR3 bases: TGCACCACGGGGGACGGCACAGATACGCAGTATTTT.

This sequence joins TRBV19 and TRBJ2-6; D is ambiguous. The germline CDR1 and CDR2 sequences are LNHDA and SQIVND (reference sequence). Trimming stripped 7 bases from V and 1 base from J, with 8 bases between. This CDR3 is 14 amino acids long. CDR3 amino acids: CASKAVSGANVLTF. The CDR3 DNA is TGTGCCAGTAAGGCTGTATCTGGGGCCAACGTCCTGACTTTC.

This CDR3 reads CASTLKETQYF. Here the CDR3 DNA reads TGTGCCAGCACTCTAAAGGAGACCCAGTACTTC. The chain has TRBV7-2 and TRBJ2-5, with D hard to call. The germline V gene encodes CDR1 SGHTA and CDR2 FQGNSA. V was cut by 7 bases and J by 5 bases, with 8 bases left in between. The CDR3 contains 11 residues.

The gene calls are TRBV5-4 and TRBJ2-2, with no clear D. The CDR3 has 14 amino acids. V lost 3 bases to trimming and J lost 7 bases, with 13 bases between them. Germline V gene sequence: CDR1 SGHNT, CDR2 YYREEE (reference sequence). The CDR3 DNA reads TGTGCCAGCAGCTCCAATGGCCCCCACGGGGAGCTGTTTTTT. Protein sequence: CASSSNGPHGELFF.

As to this clone: This specimen includes other DNA sequences encoding the same CDR3. This chain connects TRBV9 to TRBJ1-1; D is unresolved. V lost 4 bases and J lost 1, with 11 bases in between. CDR3 length: 14 amino acids. The germline V gene has CDR1 SGDLS and CDR2 YYNGEE. The CDR3 sequence: CASSPLAQNTEAFF. The CDR3 DNA reads TGTGCCAGCAGCCCGTTAGCGCAGAACACTGAAGCTTTCTTT.

The J gene is TRBJ2-1, the V gene TRBV7-2; a weak D match, TRBD1 (6 bases). CDR1 is SGHTA and CDR2 is FQGNSA in the germline V gene. This CDR3 has 16 residues. The germline V and J ends were trimmed by 5 bases and 0 bases, with 14 bases remaining between them. CDR3 nucleotide sequence: TGTGCCAGCAGCCCCAGGGGTTTGAGCTCCTACAATGAGCAGTTCTTC. It encodes CASSPRGLSSYNEQFF.

The chain is built from TRBV7-6 and TRBJ1-3; D gene ambiguous. Per germline, CDR1 SGHVS and CDR2 FNYEAQ. The CDR3 totals 16 residues. V was shortened by 0 bases and J by 3 bases, with 12 bases between the two germline ends. CDR3 in DNA: TGTGCCAGCAGCTTAGCGTCATTAGAGAGTGGAAACACCATATATTTT. Translation: CASSLASLESGNTIYF.

This clone has a single count. V is TRBV11-2 and J is TRBJ2-7; 10 bases fit TRBD1. V was clipped by 7 bases and J by 4 bases; unmatched bases: 10. The germline V gene has CDR1 SGHAT and CDR2 FQNNGV. CDR3 length: 15 amino acids. In nucleotides, the CDR3 is TGTGCCAGCACGCGCCAGACAGGGGGCTTGTACGAGCAGTACTTC. This gives the protein CASTRQTGGLYEQYF.